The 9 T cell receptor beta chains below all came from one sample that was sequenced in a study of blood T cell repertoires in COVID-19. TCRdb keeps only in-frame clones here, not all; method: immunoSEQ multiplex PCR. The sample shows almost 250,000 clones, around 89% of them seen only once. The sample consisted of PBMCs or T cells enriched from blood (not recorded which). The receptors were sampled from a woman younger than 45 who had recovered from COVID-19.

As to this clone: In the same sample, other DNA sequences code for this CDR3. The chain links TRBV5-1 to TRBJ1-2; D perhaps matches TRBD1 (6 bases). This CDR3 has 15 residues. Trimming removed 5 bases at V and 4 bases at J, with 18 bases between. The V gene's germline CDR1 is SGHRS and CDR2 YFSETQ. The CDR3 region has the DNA TGCGCCAGCAGTTCTGGCGGGGGGGCCGGCTATGGCTACACCTTC. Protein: CASSSGGGAGYGYTF.

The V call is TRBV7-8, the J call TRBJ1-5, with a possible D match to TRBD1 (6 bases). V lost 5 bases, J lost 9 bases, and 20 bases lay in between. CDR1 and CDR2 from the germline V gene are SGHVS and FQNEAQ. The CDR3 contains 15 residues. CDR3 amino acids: CASSAPGGPKRPQHF. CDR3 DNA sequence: TGTGCCAGCAGCGCCCCCGGGGGGCCGAAGAGGCCCCAGCATTTT. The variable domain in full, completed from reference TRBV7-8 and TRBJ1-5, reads GAGVSQSPRYKVAKRGQDVALRCDPISGHVSLFWYQQALGQGPEFLTYFQNEAQLDKSGLPSDRFFAERPEGSVSTLKIQRTQQEDSAVYLCASSAPGGPKRPQHFGDGTRLSIL.

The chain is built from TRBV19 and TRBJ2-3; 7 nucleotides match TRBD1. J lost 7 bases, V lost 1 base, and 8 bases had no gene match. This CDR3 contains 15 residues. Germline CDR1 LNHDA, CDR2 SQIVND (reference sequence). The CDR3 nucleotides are TGTGCCAGTAGTATAGCCCGAAACAGGGGAAATACGCAGTATTTT. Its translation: CASSIARNRGNTQYF.

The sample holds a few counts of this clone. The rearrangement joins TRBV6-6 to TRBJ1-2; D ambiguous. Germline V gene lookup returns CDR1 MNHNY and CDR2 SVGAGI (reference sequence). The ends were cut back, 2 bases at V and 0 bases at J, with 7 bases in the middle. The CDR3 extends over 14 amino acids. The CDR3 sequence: CASSYGRTNYGYTF. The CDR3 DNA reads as TGTGCCAGCAGTTACGGCCGTACTAACTATGGCTACACCTTC.

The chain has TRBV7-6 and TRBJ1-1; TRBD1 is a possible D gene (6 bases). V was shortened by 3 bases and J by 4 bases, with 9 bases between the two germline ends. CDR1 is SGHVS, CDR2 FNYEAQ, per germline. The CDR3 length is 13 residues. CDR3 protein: CASSLTGRTEAFF. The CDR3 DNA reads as TGTGCCAGCAGCTTGACAGGCCGCACTGAAGCTTTCTTT.

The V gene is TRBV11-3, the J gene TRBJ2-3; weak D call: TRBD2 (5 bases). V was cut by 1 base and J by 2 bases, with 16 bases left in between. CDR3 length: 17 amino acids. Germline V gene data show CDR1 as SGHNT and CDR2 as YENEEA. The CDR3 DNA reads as TGTGCCAGCAGCTTAGGGGCAAGCGGCCCGATCACAGATACGCAGTATTTT. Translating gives CASSLGASGPITDTQYF.

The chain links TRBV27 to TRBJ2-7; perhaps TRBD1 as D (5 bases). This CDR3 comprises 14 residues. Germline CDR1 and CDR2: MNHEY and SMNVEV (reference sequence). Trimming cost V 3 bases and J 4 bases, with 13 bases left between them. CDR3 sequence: CASSFLGQLYEQYF. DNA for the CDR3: TGTGCCAGCAGTTTTCTGGGGCAGCTATACGAGCAGTACTTC.

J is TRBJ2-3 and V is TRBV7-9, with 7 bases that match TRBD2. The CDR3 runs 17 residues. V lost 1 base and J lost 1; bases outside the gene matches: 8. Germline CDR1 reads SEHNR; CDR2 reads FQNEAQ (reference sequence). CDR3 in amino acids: CASSLVSAGDGTDTQYF. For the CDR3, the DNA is TGTGCCAGCAGCTTAGTCTCTGCGGGAGACGGCACAGATACGCAGTATTTT.

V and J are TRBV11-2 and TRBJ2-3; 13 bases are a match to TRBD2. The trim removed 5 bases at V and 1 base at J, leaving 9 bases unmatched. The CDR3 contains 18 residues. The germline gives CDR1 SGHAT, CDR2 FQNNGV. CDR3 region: CASSLLAGGGGRTDTQYF. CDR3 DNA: TGTGCCAGCAGCCTACTAGCGGGAGGGGGAGGGCGCACAGATACGCAGTATTTT.